The 31 T cell receptor beta chains in this list originate from one sample, sequenced in a study of cytomegalovirus exposure and HLA in healthy donors (dated by TCRdb to the late 2010s). The protocol used for the library was the immunoSEQ multiplex PCR assay. For the multiplex PCR, a mixture combining 60 forward primers for TCR Vbeta segments and 13 reverse primers for TCR Jbeta segments was used. The clones in this table, taken by TCRdb from immuneACCESS, are in-frame only. Not every clone is retained; where verified, under half of the shortfall comes from an unresolved V gene, and the cause of the rest is unknown. This sample lists under 200,000 clones; less than 80% were detected once. Roughly 2.9% of the sample is taken by the ten largest. Input material: PBMCs. Receptors were obtained from a middle-aged man in good health and CMV-seronegative.

V is TRBV7-2 and J is TRBJ2-2, with TRBD2 matching 8 bases. The CDR3 runs 16 residues. CDR1 and CDR2 from the germline V gene are SGHTA and FQGNSA. V gave up 1 base and J gave up 4 bases; unmatched junction bases: 5. CDR3 sequence reads: CASSLVGGASTGELFF. The CDR3 coding sequence is TGTGCCAGCAGCTTAGTCGGGGGGGCGAGCACCGGGGAGCTGTTTTTT.

The rearrangement links TRBV5-4 to TRBJ2-2; possibly TRBD2 for D (6 bases). The CDR3 sequence is 14 residues long. V was clipped by 7 bases and J by 0 bases, with 10 bases between them. Germline CDR1 is SGHNT and CDR2 is YYREEE (reference sequence). The CDR3 sequence is CASGAGPNTGELFF. CDR3 sequence (DNA): TGTGCCAGCGGGGCGGGACCGAACACCGGGGAGCTGTTTTTT.

This clone is a singleton in its sample. The genes are TRBV6-1 and TRBJ1-1, with a weak D call TRBD1 (5 bases). Trimming stripped 4 bases from V and 6 bases from J, with 9 bases between. CDR3 length equals 12 residues. Germline V gene data show CDR1 as MNHNS and CDR2 as SASEGT. CDR3 coding DNA: TGTGCCAGCAGTGCAGACAGCTCTGAAGCTTTCTTT. Encoded protein: CASSADSSEAFF.

V is TRBV5-4 and J is TRBJ2-3; D is perhaps TRBD1 (6 bases). Between the trimmed V and J ends, which lost 0 bases and 1 base, there was a span of 12 bases. CDR3 length equals 16 residues. The germline CDR1 and CDR2 sequences are SGHNT and YYREEE (reference sequence). This CDR3 is CASSLEGVRGTDTQYF. CDR3 sequence (DNA): TGTGCCAGCAGCTTGGAGGGGGTGAGGGGCACAGATACGCAGTATTTT.

J is TRBJ2-2 and V is TRBV10-3; D is possibly TRBD1 (6 bases). V dropped 6 bases and J dropped 1 base, with 9 bases sitting between them. The CDR3 length is 14 residues. Per germline, CDR1 ENHRY and CDR2 SYGVKD. In DNA, the CDR3 is TGTGCCATCAGGATGGGACAGAACACCGGGGAGCTGTTTTTT. This encodes CAIRMGQNTGELFF.

V gene TRBV10-3 combines with J gene TRBJ2-1; no definite D call. The CDR3 contains 12 residues. Trimming stripped 5 bases from V and 7 bases from J, with 9 bases between. The germline gives CDR1 ENHRY, CDR2 SYGVKD. DNA for the CDR3: TGTGCCATCAGTTTCGGCGGAAATGAGCAGTTCTTC. This translates into CAISFGGNEQFF.

The chain combines TRBV6-1 with TRBJ2-1, with TRBD1 matching 7 bases. The CDR3 has 15 amino acids. From germline, CDR1 is MNHNS and CDR2 SASEGT. J lost 9 bases, V lost 3 bases, and 11 bases had no gene match. The CDR3 loop reads CASSEVRKGATEQFF. The CDR3 DNA follows: TGTGCCAGCAGTGAGGTGCGGAAGGGGGCCACTGAGCAGTTCTTC.

The table lists this clone with a few counts. V usage is TRBV6-5 and J usage is TRBJ2-5, with 10 nucleotides matching TRBD1. This CDR3 has 15 amino acids. J was trimmed by 4 bases and V by 5 bases; bases with no gene match: 7. The germline gives CDR1 MNHEY, CDR2 SVGAGI. In DNA form, the CDR3 reads TGTGCCAGCAGTCCCCGGACAGGGGGAGGAGAGACCCAGTACTTC. Protein sequence: CASSPRTGGGETQYF.

The chain joins TRBV10-3 to TRBJ2-7; D is perhaps TRBD1 (5 bases). The CDR3 is made up of 14 amino acids. Germline V lookup: CDR1 ENHRY, CDR2 SYGVKD. V was pared by 6 bases and J by 1 base, with 13 bases between. The CDR3 bases are TGTGCCATCAGCTCGGCAGACAGATCCTACGAGCAGTACTTC. Protein sequence: CAISSADRSYEQYF.

The CDR3 region has the DNA TGTGCCAGCAGCCCCCTAGGGCCCCAGCATTTT. Its translation is CASSPLGPQHF. V gene TRBV25-1 combines with J gene TRBJ1-5; no firm D call. V was pared by 6 bases and J by 9 bases, with 9 bases between. CDR1 and CDR2 from the germline V gene are MGHDK and SYGVNS. The CDR3 is 11 amino acids.

V gene TRBV19 combines with J gene TRBJ2-3; tentatively, D is TRBD2 (5 bases). The CDR3 has 16 residues. Germline CDR1 reads LNHDA; CDR2 reads SQIVND (reference sequence). With 4 bases removed from V and 4 bases from J, the gap between germline ends came to 18 bases. For the CDR3, the DNA is TGTGCCAGTAGTACCGGGGTTCGACGGCATCCAGATACGCAGTATTTT. Amino acids: CASSTGVRRHPDTQYF.

The gene calls are TRBV7-9 and TRBJ2-1; D is possibly TRBD1 (5 bases). The germline V gene has CDR1 SEHNR and CDR2 FQNEAQ (reference sequence). V lost 7 bases to trimming and J lost 8 bases, with 18 bases between them. The CDR3 length is 14 residues. CDR3 sequence: CASTWGSSWYEQFF. The CDR3 DNA follows: TGTGCCAGCACCTGGGGCTCCTCTTGGTATGAGCAGTTCTTC.

In regard to this clone: Since no conserved phenylalanine or tryptophan closes the CDR3, a read error is the likely cause. The CDR3 DNA is TGTGCCAGCAGCTTAGCTGCAGGGGCTCCCGAGCAGTACCTC. Protein product: CASSLAAGAPEQYL. The rearrangement joins TRBV7-2 to TRBJ2-7; TRBD1 is a possible D gene (6 bases). CDR3 length: 14 amino acids. V lost 0 bases and J lost 6, with 12 bases in between. Germline CDR1 SGHTA, CDR2 FQGNSA.

The chain carries TRBV6-5 and TRBJ1-2, with D maybe TRBD1 (5 bases). This CDR3 region has 13 residues. The germline V gene has CDR1 MNHEY and CDR2 SVGAGI. Trimming left V 5 bases short and J 2 bases short, with 9 bases between. CDR3 nucleotides: TGTGCCAGCAGTGCGACAGTAAACTATGGCTACACCTTC. Residues: CASSATVNYGYTF.

The chain links TRBV7-3 to TRBJ2-1, with D unresolved. There are 14 residues in the CDR3. Germline lookup yields CDR1 SGHTA and CDR2 FQGTGA. Trimming left V 2 bases short and J 5 bases short, with 10 bases between. The DNA for the CDR3 is TGTGCCAGCAGCTTACTCCCGGCGGACAATGAGCAGTTCTTC. Protein sequence: CASSLLPADNEQFF.

Details on this clone: The sample contains more than one DNA sequence encoding this CDR3. V gene TRBV28 combines with J gene TRBJ2-7; possibly TRBD1 for D (6 bases). Germline values: CDR1 MDHEN, CDR2 SYDVKM. V was clipped by 5 bases and J by 2 bases, with 10 bases between them. The CDR3 covers 13 residues. The CDR3 loop is CASSGTPTYEQYF. In nucleotides, the CDR3 is TGTGCCAGCAGTGGGACACCAACCTACGAGCAGTACTTC.

This clone was seen more than once but under ten times. The chain carries TRBV6-6 and TRBJ1-2; possible D gene TRBD1, 6 bases. Trimming removed 5 bases at V and 0 bases at J, with 10 bases between. The CDR3 loop spans 14 amino acids. Germline V gene lookup returns CDR1 MNHNY and CDR2 SVGAGI (reference sequence). The CDR3 sequence: CASSGRTANYGYTF. DNA for the CDR3: TGTGCCAGCAGTGGGCGGACAGCTAACTATGGCTACACCTTC.

The chain combines TRBV7-6 with TRBJ2-1, with 9 positions matching TRBD2. Germline trimming cut 4 bases from V and 3 bases from J; bases unmatched to any gene: 7. Germline V lookup: CDR1 SGHVS, CDR2 FNYEAQ. CDR3 size: 16 residues. The CDR3 loop is CASSSQTSGFYNEQFF. The CDR3 coding sequence is TGTGCCAGCAGCTCCCAGACTAGCGGCTTCTACAATGAGCAGTTCTTC.

The chain has TRBV6-6 and TRBJ2-5, with 7 bases fitting TRBD2. Germline loops: CDR1 MNHNY, CDR2 SVGAGI (reference sequence). There are 16 residues in the CDR3. J was trimmed by 2 bases and V by 2 bases; bases with no gene match: 8. The CDR3 region has the DNA TGTGCCAGCAGTTACGCAAGCGGGACGCCACAAGAGACCCAGTACTTC. Encoded protein: CASSYASGTPQETQYF.

V usage is TRBV30 and J usage is TRBJ1-4; possibly TRBD1 for D (6 bases). The CDR3 consists of 14 residues. Germline-derived CDR1 and CDR2 are GTSNPN and SVGIG (reference sequence). V lost 3 bases to trimming and J lost 7 bases, with 15 bases between them. This CDR3 is CAWRPGHRFEKLFF. In nucleotides, the CDR3 is TGTGCCTGGAGACCGGGACACAGATTTGAAAAACTGTTTTTT.

The chain carries TRBV6-5 and TRBJ2-7; weak D call: TRBD2 (5 bases). Germline CDR1 is MNHEY and CDR2 is SVGAGI. Trimming cost V 0 bases and J 2 bases, with 11 bases left between them. This CDR3 contains 15 residues. The CDR3 loop reads CASSYSRLGAYEQYF. The CDR3 DNA reads TGTGCCAGCAGTTACTCGAGGTTGGGAGCCTACGAGCAGTACTTC.

This clone was counted only a few times. The chain recombines TRBV6-1 with TRBJ1-5; D not certain. Trimming took 1 base from V and 0 from J, leaving 7 bases between them. Germline V gives CDR1 MNHNS, CDR2 SASEGT. The CDR3 is made up of 15 amino acids. In DNA, the CDR3 is TGTGCCAGCAGTGAAGACAGCAATAGCAATCAGCCCCAGCATTTT. Encoded protein: CASSEDSNSNQPQHF.

This rearrangement joins TRBV11-1 to TRBJ2-1; no firm D call. Trimming cost V 1 base and J 6 bases, with 7 bases left between them. Germline V CDR1 and CDR2: SGHAT, FQDESV (reference sequence). The CDR3 spans 13 residues. As DNA, the CDR3 is TGTGCCAGCAGCTTAGGAAACATCAATGAGCAGTTCTTC. Translated, it gives CASSLGNINEQFF.

The CDR3 nucleotides are TGTGCCTGGAGTGTCGGATACTACGAGCAGTACTTC. This sequence encodes CAWSVGYYEQYF. The gene calls are TRBV30 and TRBJ2-5; no reliable D call. The DNA end lines up better with TRBJ2-7; the J call may be wrong. This CDR3 has 12 residues. The germline V gene encodes CDR1 GTSNPN and CDR2 SVGIG (reference sequence).

This clone occurred a few times. The V call is TRBV5-4, the J call TRBJ2-3, with a weak D call TRBD2 (6 bases). The CDR3 covers 15 residues. Germline loops: CDR1 SGHNT, CDR2 YYREEE (reference sequence). Trimming shortened V by 0 bases and J by 4 bases, and 12 bases separated the two germline ends. This CDR3 reads CASSLGTKPSDTQYF. CDR3 nucleotides: TGTGCCAGCAGCTTGGGGACTAAACCCTCAGATACGCAGTATTTT.

This clone was counted between two and nine times. CDR3 in amino acids: CASSDTGIYEQYF. The CDR3 region has the DNA TGTGCCAGCAGTGATACAGGGATCTACGAGCAGTACTTC. The chain recombines TRBV6-1 with TRBJ2-5, with D tentatively TRBD1 (6 bases). The J call may be faulty, since TRBJ2-7 better matches the DNA end. Germline CDR1 MNHNS, CDR2 SASEGT. This CDR3 has 13 residues.

The chain joins TRBV27 to TRBJ2-1, with 10 bases matching TRBD2. Unmatched junction bases numbered 2, after V lost 4 bases and J lost 5 bases. The length of the CDR3 is 14 residues. Germline CDR1 is MNHEY and CDR2 is SMNVEV (reference sequence). The CDR3 DNA follows: TGTGCCAGCAGTTGGACTAGCGGCCACAATGAGCAGTTCTTC. Protein sequence: CASSWTSGHNEQFF.

The V call is TRBV6-4, the J call TRBJ1-2; D is unresolved. Germline V gene data show CDR1 as MRHNA and CDR2 as SNTAGT. This CDR3 comprises 14 residues. V lost 3 bases to trimming and J lost 1 base, with 9 bases between them. Here the CDR3 reads CASSENRGNYGYTF. The CDR3 DNA sequence: TGTGCCAGCAGTGAAAATAGAGGTAACTATGGCTACACCTTC.

V and J are TRBV19 and TRBJ2-7, with 7 positions matching TRBD2. V shed 5 bases, J shed 0 bases, and the junction held 4 bases outside the gene matches. The CDR3 runs to 14 residues. CDR1 LNHDA and CDR2 SQIVND come from the germline V gene (reference sequence). The CDR3 spells CASSLASGSYEQYF. Written as DNA, the CDR3 is TGTGCCAGTAGTCTCGCTAGCGGCTCCTACGAGCAGTACTTC.

This clone was counted only a few times. The chain recombines TRBV5-1 with TRBJ2-7; D possibly corresponds to TRBD2 (5 bases). Germline CDR1 reads SGHRS; CDR2 reads YFSETQ. With 1 base removed from V and 6 bases from J, the gap between germline ends came to 11 bases. This CDR3 is 13 amino acids long. The CDR3 spells CASSLPGSPEQYF. Here the CDR3 DNA reads TGCGCCAGCAGCTTGCCGGGGTCTCCCGAGCAGTACTTC.

This clone was counted only a few times. The chain couples TRBV21-1 to TRBJ2-7; the table's D call TRBD1 went unverified against the DNA. TRBV21-1 is a pseudogene locus. The CDR3 has 17 residues. The CDR3 sequence: CASSKACTAGAAYEQYF. The DNA of the CDR3 is TGTGCCAGCAGCAAAGCATGTACGGCAGGGGCAGCCTACGAGCAGTACTTC.